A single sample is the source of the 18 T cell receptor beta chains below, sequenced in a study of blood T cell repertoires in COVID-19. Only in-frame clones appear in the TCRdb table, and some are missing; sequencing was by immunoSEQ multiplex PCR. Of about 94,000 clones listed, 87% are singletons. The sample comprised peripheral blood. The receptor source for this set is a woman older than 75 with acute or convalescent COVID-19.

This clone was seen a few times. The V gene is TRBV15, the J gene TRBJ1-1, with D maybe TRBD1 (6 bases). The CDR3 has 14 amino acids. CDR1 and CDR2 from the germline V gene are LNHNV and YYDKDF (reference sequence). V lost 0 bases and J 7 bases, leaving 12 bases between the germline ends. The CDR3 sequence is CATSREGGGYEAFF. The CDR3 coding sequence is TGTGCCACCAGCAGAGAAGGGGGGGGCTATGAAGCTTTCTTT.

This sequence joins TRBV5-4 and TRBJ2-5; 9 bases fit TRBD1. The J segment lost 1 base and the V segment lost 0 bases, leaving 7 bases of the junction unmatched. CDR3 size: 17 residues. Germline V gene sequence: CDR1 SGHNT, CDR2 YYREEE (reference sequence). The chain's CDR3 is CASSLGENRGPQETQYF. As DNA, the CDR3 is TGTGCCAGCAGCTTGGGGGAAAACAGGGGGCCCCAAGAGACCCAGTACTTC. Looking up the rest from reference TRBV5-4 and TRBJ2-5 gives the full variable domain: ETGVTQSPTHLIKTRGQQVTLRCSSQSGHNTVSWYQQALGQGPQFIFQYYREEENGRGNFPPRFSGLQFPNYSSELNVNALELDDSALYLCASSLGENRGPQETQYFGPGTRLLVL.

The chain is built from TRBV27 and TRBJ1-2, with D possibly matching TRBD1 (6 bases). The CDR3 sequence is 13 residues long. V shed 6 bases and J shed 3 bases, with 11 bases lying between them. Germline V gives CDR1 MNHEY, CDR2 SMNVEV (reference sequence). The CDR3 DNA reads TGTGCCAGCAGCCAGGACAGATACTATGGCTACACCTTC. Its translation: CASSQDRYYGYTF.

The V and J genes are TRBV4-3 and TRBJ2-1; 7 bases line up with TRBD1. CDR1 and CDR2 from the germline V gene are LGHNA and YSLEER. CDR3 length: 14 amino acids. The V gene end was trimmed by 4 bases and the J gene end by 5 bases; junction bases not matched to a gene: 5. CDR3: CASSLDRVNNEQFF. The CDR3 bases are TGCGCCAGCAGCCTTGACAGGGTGAACAATGAGCAGTTCTTC.

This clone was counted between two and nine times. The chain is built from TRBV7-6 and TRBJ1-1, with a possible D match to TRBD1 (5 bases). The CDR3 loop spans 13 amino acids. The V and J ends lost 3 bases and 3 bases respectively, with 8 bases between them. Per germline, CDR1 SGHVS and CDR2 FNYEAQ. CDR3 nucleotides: TGTGCCAGCAGCTTCTCGGGGGACACTGAAGCTTTCTTT. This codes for CASSFSGDTEAFF. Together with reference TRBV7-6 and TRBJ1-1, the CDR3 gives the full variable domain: GAGVSQSPRYKVTKRGQDVALRCDPISGHVSLYWYRQALGQGPEFLTYFNYEAQQDKSGLPNDRFSAERPEGSISTLTIQRTEQRDSAMYRCASSFSGDTEAFFGQGTRLTVV.

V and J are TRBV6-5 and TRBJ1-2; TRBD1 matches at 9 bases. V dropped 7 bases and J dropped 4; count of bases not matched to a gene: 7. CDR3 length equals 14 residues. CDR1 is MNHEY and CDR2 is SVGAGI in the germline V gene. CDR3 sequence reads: CASKGTGRFYGYTF. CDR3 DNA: TGTGCCAGCAAGGGGACAGGGCGCTTCTATGGCTACACCTTC.

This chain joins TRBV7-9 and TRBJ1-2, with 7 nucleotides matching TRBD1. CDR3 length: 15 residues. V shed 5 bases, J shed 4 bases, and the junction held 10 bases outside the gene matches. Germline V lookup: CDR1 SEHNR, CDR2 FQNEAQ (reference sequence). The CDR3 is CASSRTTGSGYGYTF. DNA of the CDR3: TGTGCCAGCAGCCGGACGACAGGGTCTGGCTATGGCTACACCTTC.

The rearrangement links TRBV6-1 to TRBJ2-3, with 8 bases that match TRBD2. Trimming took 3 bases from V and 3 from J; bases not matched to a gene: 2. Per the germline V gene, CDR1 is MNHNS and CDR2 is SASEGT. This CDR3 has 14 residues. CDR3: CASSDAGGTDTQYF. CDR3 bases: TGTGCCAGCAGTGACGCGGGGGGAACAGATACGCAGTATTTT.

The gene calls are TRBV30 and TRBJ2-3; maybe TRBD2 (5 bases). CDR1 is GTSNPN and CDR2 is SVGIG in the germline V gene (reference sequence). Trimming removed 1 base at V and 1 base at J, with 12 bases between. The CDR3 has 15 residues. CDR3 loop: CAWSGAGRGTDTQYF. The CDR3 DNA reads TGTGCCTGGAGTGGGGCGGGCCGGGGCACAGATACGCAGTATTTT.

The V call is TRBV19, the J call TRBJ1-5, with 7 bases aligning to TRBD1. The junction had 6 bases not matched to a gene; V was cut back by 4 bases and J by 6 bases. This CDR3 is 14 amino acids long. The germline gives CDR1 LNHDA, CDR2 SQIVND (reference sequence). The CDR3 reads CASSTTGSSQPQHF. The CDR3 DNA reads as TGTGCCAGTAGTACGACAGGGTCGAGTCAGCCCCAGCATTTT.

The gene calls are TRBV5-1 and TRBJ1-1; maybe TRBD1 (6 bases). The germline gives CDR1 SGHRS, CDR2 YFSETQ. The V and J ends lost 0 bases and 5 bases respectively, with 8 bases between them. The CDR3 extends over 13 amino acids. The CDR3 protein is CASSLGGGTEAFF. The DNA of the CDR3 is TGCGCCAGCAGCTTGGGAGGGGGAACTGAAGCTTTCTTT.

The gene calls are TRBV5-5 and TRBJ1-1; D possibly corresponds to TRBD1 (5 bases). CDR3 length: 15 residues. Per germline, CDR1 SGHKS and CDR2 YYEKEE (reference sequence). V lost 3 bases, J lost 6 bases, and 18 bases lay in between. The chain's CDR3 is CASSYIGDPGAEAFF. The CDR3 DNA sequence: TGTGCCAGCAGCTACATTGGGGATCCGGGGGCTGAAGCTTTCTTT.

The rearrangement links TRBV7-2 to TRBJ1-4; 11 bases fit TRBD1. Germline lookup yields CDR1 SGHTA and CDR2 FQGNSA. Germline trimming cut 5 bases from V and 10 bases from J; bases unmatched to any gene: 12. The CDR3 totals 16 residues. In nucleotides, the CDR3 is TGTGCCAGCAGCGCTACCGGGACAGGGGGGTTGGGAAAACTGTTTTTT. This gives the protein CASSATGTGGLGKLFF.

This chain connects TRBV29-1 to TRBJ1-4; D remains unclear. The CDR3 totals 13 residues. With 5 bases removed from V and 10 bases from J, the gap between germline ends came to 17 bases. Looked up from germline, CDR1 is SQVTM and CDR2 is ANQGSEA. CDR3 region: CSVQSSTEGKLFF. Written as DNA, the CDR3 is TGCAGCGTTCAGAGCTCTACAGAGGGAAAACTGTTTTTT.

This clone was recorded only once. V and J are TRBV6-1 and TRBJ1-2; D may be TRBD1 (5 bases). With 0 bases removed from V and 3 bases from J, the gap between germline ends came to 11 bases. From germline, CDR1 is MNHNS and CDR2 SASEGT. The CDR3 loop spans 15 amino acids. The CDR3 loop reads CASSEAEGEHYGYTF. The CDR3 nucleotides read TGTGCCAGCAGTGAAGCAGAAGGGGAACACTATGGCTACACCTTC.

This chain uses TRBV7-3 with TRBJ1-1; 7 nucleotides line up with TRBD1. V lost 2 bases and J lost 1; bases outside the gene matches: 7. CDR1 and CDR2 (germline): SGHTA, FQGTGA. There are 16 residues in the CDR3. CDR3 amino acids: CASSLGGQSQNTEAFF. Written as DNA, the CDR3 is TGTGCCAGCAGCTTAGGGGGACAGTCTCAGAACACTGAAGCTTTCTTT.

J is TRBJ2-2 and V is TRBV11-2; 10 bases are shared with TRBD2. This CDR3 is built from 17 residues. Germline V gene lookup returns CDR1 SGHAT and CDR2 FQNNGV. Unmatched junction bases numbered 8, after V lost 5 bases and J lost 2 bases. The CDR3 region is CASSRPGLASNTGELFF. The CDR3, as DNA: TGTGCCAGCAGCCGACCGGGACTAGCGTCCAACACCGGGGAGCTGTTTTTT.

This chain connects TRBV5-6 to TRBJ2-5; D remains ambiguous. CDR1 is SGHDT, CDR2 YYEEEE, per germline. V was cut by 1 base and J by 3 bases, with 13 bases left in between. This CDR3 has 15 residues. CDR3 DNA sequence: TGTGCCAGCAGCTTGAGTACTCAGGTTGAAGAGACCCAGTACTTC. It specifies CASSLSTQVEETQYF.